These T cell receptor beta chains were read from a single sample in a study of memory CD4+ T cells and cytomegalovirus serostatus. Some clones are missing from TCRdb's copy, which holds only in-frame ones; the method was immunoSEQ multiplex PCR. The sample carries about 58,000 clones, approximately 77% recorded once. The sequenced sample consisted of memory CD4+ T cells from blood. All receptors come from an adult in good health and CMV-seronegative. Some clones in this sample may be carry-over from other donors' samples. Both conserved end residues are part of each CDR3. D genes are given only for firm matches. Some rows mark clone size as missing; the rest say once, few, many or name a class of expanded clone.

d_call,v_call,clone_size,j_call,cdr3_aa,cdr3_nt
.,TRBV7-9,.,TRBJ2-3,CASEVGAGTDTQYF,TGTGCCAGCGAGGTGGGGGCGGGCACAGATACGCAGTATTTT
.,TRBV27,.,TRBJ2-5,CASSFGPLWQTQYF,TGTGCCAGCAGTTTTGGACCATTATGGCAGACCCAGTACTTC
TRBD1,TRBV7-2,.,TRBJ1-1,CASSPWTGGNTEAFF,TGTGCCAGCAGCCCTTGGACAGGGGGGAACACTGAAGCTTTCTTT
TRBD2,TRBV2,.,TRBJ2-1,CASSKLAGGSYNEQFF,TGTGCCAGCAGCAAACTAGCGGGAGGCTCCTACAATGAGCAGTTCTTC
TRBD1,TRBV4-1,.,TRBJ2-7,CASSQASGTGTYEQYF,TGCGCCAGCAGCCAGGCCTCCGGGACAGGGACGTACGAGCAGTACTTC
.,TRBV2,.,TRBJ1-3,CASSRDAGNTIYF,TGTGCCAGCAGCCGGGACGCTGGAAACACCATATATTTT
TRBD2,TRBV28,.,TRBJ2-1,CASRRDYSYNEQFF,TGTGCCAGCAGACGGGACTACTCCTACAATGAGCAGTTCTTC
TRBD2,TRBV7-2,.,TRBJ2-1,CASSLRIAGHEQFF,TGTGCCAGCAGCTTAAGGATAGCGGGCCATGAGCAGTTCTTC
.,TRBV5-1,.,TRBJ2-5,CASSFRQRETQYF,TGCGCCAGCAGCTTTCGTCAGAGAGAGACCCAGTACTTC
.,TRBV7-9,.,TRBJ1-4,CASSLGGIRGNEKLFF,TGTGCCAGCAGCTTAGGGGGTATTCGGGGGAATGAAAAACTGTTTTTT
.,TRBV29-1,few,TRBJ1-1,CSVGGRGGNTEAFF,TGCAGCGTTGGGGGAAGGGGTGGGAACACTGAAGCTTTCTTT
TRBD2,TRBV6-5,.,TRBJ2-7,CASTQIAGPYEQYF,TGTGCCAGCACCCAAATAGCGGGGCCCTACGAGCAGTACTTC
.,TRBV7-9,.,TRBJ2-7,CASSSGRGEQYF,TGTGCCAGCAGCTCAGGACGAGGGGAGCAGTACTTC
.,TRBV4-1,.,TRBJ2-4,CASSQVQAGLAKNIQYF,TGCGCCAGCAGCCAAGTCCAGGCAGGGTTAGCCAAAAACATTCAGTACTTC
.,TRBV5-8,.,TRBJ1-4,CASSLEPVNEKLFF,TGTGCCAGCAGCTTGGAGCCCGTTAATGAAAAACTGTTTTTT
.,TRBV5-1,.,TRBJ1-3,CASSFGNSGNTIYF,TGCGCCAGCAGCTTCGGTAACTCTGGAAACACCATATATTTT
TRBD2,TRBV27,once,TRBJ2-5,CASSLSNRVAGTQETQYF,TGTGCCAGCAGTTTATCCAATCGGGTAGCGGGAACGCAAGAGACCCAGTACTTC
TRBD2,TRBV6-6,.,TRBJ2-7,CASKVAGPYEQYF,TGTGCCAGCAAGGTAGCGGGGCCCTACGAGCAGTACTTC
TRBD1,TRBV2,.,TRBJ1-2,CASSYGTVNYGYTF,TGTGCCAGCAGTTACGGGACAGTTAACTATGGCTACACCTTC
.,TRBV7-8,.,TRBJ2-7,CASSQQRSGATGYEQYF,TGTGCCAGCAGCCAACAGCGTTCAGGGGCGACGGGCTACGAGCAGTACTTC
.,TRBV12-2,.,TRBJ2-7,CASRLMARRSYEQYF,TGTGCAAGTCGCTTGATGGCCCGACGCTCCTACGAGCAGTACTTC
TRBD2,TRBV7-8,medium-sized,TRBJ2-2,CASSLDLAAGELFF,TGTGCCAGCAGCTTAGATCTAGCGGCCGGGGAGCTGTTTTTT
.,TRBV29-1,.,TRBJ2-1,CSVDSGSSYNEQFF,TGCAGCGTTGATTCGGGAAGCTCCTACAATGAGCAGTTCTTC